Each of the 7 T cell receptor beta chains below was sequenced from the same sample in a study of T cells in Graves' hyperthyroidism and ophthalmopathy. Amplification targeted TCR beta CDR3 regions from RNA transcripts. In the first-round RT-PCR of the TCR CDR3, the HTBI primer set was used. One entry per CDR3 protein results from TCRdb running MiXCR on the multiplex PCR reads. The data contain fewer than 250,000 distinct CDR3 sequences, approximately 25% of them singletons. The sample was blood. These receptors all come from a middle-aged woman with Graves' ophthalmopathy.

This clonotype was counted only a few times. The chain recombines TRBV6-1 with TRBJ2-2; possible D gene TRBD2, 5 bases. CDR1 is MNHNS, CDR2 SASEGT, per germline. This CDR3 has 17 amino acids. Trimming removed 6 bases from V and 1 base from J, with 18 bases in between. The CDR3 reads CASRPPGLSVNTGELFF. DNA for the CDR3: TGTGCCAGCAGGCCACCCGGCCTTAGCGTGAACACCGGGGAGCTGTTTTTT.

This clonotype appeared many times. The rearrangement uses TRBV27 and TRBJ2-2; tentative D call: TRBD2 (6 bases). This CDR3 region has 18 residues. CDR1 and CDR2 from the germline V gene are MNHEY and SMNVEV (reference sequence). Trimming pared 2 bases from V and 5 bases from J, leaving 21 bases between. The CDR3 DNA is TGTGCCAGCAGTTTAGAACTAGCCGACAGTACGGGGACCGGGGAGCTGTTTTTT. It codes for CASSLELADSTGTGELFF.

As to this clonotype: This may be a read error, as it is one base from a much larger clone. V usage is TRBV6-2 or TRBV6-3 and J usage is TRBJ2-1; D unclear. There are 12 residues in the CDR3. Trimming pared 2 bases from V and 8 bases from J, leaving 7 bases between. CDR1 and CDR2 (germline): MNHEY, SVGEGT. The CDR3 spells CASSYGRHEQFF. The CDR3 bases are TGTGCCAGCAGTTACGGTAGGCATGAGCAGTTCTTC.

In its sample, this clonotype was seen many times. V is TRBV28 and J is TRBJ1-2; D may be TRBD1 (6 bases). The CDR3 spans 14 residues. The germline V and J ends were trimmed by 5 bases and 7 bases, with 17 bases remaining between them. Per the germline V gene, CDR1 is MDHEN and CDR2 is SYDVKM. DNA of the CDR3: TGTGCCAGCAGTGCCGGGGTGGGGGCGGGTGGCTACACCTTC. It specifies CASSAGVGAGGYTF.

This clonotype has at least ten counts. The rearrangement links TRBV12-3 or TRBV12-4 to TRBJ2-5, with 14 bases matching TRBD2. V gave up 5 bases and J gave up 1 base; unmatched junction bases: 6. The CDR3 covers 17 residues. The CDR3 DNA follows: TGTGCCAGCAGTGGGGGACTAGCGGGGGCGCCCCAAGAGACCCAGTACTTC. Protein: CASSGGLAGAPQETQYF.

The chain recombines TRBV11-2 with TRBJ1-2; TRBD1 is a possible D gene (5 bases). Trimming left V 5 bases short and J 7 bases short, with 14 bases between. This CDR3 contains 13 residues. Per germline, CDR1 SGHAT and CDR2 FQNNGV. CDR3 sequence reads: CASSTYGGSGYTF. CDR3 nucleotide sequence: TGTGCCAGCAGCACATATGGGGGATCTGGCTACACCTTC.

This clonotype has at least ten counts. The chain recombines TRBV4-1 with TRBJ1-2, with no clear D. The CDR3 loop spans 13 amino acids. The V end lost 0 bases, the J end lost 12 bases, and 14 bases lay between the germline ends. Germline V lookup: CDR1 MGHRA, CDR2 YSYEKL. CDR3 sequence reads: CASSQDQGHAHTF. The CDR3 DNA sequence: TGCGCCAGCAGCCAAGATCAAGGGCATGCCCACACCTTC.